These 14 T cell receptor beta chains originate from one sample sequenced in a study of breast tumors, draining lymph nodes, adjacent tissues. TCRdb passed the multiplex PCR reads through MiXCR, listing each CDR3 protein once. The sample records fewer than 25,000 distinct CDR3 sequences, approximately 40% being singletons. The sequencing input was breast tumor tissue. The receptor source for this set is a female donor with breast cancer. Some clones in this sample may be carry-over from other donors' samples.

This clonotype was picked up one time. The rearrangement joins TRBV24-1 to TRBJ2-3; perhaps TRBD1 as D (5 bases). The germline V and J ends were trimmed by 5 bases and 4 bases, with 15 bases remaining between them. CDR3 length: 15 amino acids. CDR1 and CDR2 from the germline V gene are KGHDR and SFDVKD. This chain's CDR3 is CATSAYTGDPDTQYF. CDR3 in DNA: TGTGCCACCAGTGCTTATACAGGAGACCCAGATACGCAGTATTTT.

CDR3 sequence: CASSSRTGNEKLFF. DNA of the CDR3: TGTGCCAGTAGTTCTCGGACGGGTAATGAAAAACTGTTTTTT. V is TRBV19 and J is TRBJ1-4; no firm D call. The ends were cut back, 5 bases at V and 4 bases at J, with 11 bases in the middle. CDR3 size: 14 residues. Germline V gene data show CDR1 as LNHDA and CDR2 as SQIVND (reference sequence). Complete variable domain (other parts from reference TRBV19 and TRBJ1-4): DGGITQSPKYLFRKEGQNVTLSCEQNLNHDAMYWYRQDPGQGLRLIYYSQIVNDFQKGDIAEGYSVSREKKESFPLTVTSAQKNPTAFYLCASSSRTGNEKLFFGSGTQLSVL.

The rearrangement links TRBV18 to TRBJ1-5; no firm D call. Germline-derived CDR1 and CDR2 are KGHSH and LQKENI. CDR3 length equals 12 residues. V was pared by 5 bases and J by 7 bases, with 9 bases between. CDR3: CASSGVGQPQHF. The CDR3 nucleotides read TGTGCCAGCTCAGGGGTGGGGCAGCCCCAGCATTTT.

This clonotype was counted many times. The V and J genes are TRBV20-1 and TRBJ2-1; 12 bases are shared with TRBD2. The J segment lost 6 bases and the V segment lost 4 bases, leaving 4 bases of the junction unmatched. This CDR3 is 14 amino acids long. Germline CDR1 and CDR2: DFQATT and SNEGSKA (reference sequence). Written as DNA, the CDR3 is TGCAGTGCTATGCTAGCGGGGGGGAGCAATGAGCAGTTCTTC. Translation: CSAMLAGGSNEQFF.

The CDR3 protein is CASSGQGYEQYF. Written as DNA, the CDR3 is TGTGCCAGCAGTGGACAGGGTTACGAGCAGTACTTC. The V and J genes are TRBV27 and TRBJ2-7; TRBD1 agrees at 8 bases. The CDR3 runs to 12 residues. Germline V CDR1 and CDR2: MNHEY, SMNVEV (reference sequence). Unmatched junction bases numbered 1, after V lost 5 bases and J lost 4 bases.

V and J are TRBV6-4 and TRBJ2-7; 10 bases fit TRBD2. The germline gives CDR1 MRHNA, CDR2 SNTAGT. The CDR3 is 15 amino acids. With V trimmed by 6 bases and J by 6 bases, 11 bases remained unmatched. This chain's CDR3 is CASSEGLARIGEQYF. The CDR3 DNA reads as TGTGCCAGCAGCGAGGGACTAGCGAGGATTGGCGAGCAGTACTTC.

The chain links TRBV6-5 to TRBJ2-1; the D call may be TRBD1 or TRBD2 (5 bases each). V dropped 9 bases and J dropped 3 bases, with 15 bases sitting between them. Germline-derived CDR1 and CDR2 are MNHEY and SVGAGI. CDR3 length: 14 residues. This chain's CDR3 is CASCRDPFYNEQFF. In DNA, the CDR3 is TGTGCCAGTTGCCGGGACCCCTTCTACAATGAGCAGTTCTTC.

Notes on this clonotype: An end of the junction differs from the germline gene, which may be a read error. The V and J genes are TRBV27 and TRBJ2-3; tentatively, D is TRBD1 or TRBD2 (5 bases each). The germline V gene has CDR1 MNHEY and CDR2 SMNVEV (reference sequence). CDR3 length equals 12 residues. CDR3 region: CASSLRPGPPNF. CDR3 sequence (DNA): TGTGCCAGCAGTTTACGCCCGGGACCGCCTAATTTT.

This clonotype was seen only a few times. V gene TRBV10-3 combines with J gene TRBJ2-1, with D tentatively TRBD2 (5 bases). Germline CDR1 is ENHRY and CDR2 is SYGVKD. This CDR3 has 16 amino acids. V lost 4 bases, J lost 0 bases, and 13 bases lay in between. CDR3 loop: CAISASAVSSYNEQFF. CDR3 bases: TGTGCCATCAGTGCCTCAGCGGTCAGCTCCTACAATGAGCAGTTCTTC.

This clonotype was recorded at least ten times. The chain links TRBV12-3 or TRBV12-4 to TRBJ2-3; TRBD2 matches at 11 bases. V was clipped by 6 bases and J by 3 bases; unmatched bases: 8. This CDR3 is 16 amino acids long. Here the CDR3 reads CASSLGLAAATDTQYF. CDR3 sequence (DNA): TGTGCCAGCAGCCTGGGACTAGCGGCGGCAACAGATACGCAGTATTTT.

In its sample, this clonotype ranks as large. J is TRBJ2-7 and V is TRBV25-1; TRBD2 aligns across 11 bases. The CDR3 runs to 18 residues. With V trimmed by 8 bases and J by 0 bases, 15 bases remained unmatched. Germline V lookup: CDR1 MGHDK, CDR2 SYGVNS. The CDR3: CASWGLADPRSHSYEQYF. The CDR3 coding sequence is TGTGCCAGCTGGGGACTAGCGGACCCTCGTTCCCACTCCTACGAGCAGTACTTC.

CDR3 amino acids: CASSFEPTYANVLTF. In nucleotides, the CDR3 is TGCGCCAGCAGCTTCGAGCCTACCTACGCCAACGTCCTGACTTTC. The chain is built from TRBV5-1 and TRBJ2-6, with unresolved D. CDR1 and CDR2 (germline): SGHRS, YFSETQ. CDR3 length: 15 residues. V lost 2 bases and J lost 7, with 13 bases in between.

The chain carries TRBV5-5 and TRBJ1-6, with D tentatively TRBD1 (5 bases). V gave up 0 bases and J gave up 6 bases, with 10 bases separating them. CDR1 is SGHKS, CDR2 YYEKEE, per germline (reference sequence). The CDR3 contains 15 residues. CDR3 sequence: CASSLVGEGNSPLHF. CDR3 DNA sequence: TGTGCCAGCAGCTTGGTAGGGGAGGGTAATTCACCCCTCCACTTT.

This chain connects TRBV19 to TRBJ1-6; D is possibly TRBD1 (5 bases). CDR3 length: 14 residues. CDR1 LNHDA and CDR2 SQIVND come from the germline V gene (reference sequence). Trimming removed 5 bases at V and 11 bases at J, with 16 bases between. CDR3: CASSWGRNYTPLHF. In DNA form, the CDR3 reads TGTGCCAGTAGTTGGGGGAGAAACTACACACCCCTCCACTTT. Filled out from reference TRBV19 and TRBJ1-6, the complete variable domain reads DGGITQSPKYLFRKEGQNVTLSCEQNLNHDAMYWYRQDPGQGLRLIYYSQIVNDFQKGDIAEGYSVSREKKESFPLTVTSAQKNPTAFYLCASSWGRNYTPLHFGNGTRLTVT.